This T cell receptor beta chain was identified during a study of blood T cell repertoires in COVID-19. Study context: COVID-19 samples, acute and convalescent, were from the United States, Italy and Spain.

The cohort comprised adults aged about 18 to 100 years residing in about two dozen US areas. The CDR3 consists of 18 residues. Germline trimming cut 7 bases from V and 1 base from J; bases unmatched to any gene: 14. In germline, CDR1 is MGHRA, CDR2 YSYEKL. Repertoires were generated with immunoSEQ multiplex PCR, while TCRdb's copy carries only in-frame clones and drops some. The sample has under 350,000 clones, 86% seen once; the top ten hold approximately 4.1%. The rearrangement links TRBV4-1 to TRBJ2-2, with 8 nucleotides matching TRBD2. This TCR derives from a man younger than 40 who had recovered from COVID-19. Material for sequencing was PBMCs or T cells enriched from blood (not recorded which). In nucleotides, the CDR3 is TGCGCCAGCACCCGGGGGGGGGCAAGTAGTGGGAACACCGGGGAGCTGTTTTTT. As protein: CASTRGGASSGNTGELFF.